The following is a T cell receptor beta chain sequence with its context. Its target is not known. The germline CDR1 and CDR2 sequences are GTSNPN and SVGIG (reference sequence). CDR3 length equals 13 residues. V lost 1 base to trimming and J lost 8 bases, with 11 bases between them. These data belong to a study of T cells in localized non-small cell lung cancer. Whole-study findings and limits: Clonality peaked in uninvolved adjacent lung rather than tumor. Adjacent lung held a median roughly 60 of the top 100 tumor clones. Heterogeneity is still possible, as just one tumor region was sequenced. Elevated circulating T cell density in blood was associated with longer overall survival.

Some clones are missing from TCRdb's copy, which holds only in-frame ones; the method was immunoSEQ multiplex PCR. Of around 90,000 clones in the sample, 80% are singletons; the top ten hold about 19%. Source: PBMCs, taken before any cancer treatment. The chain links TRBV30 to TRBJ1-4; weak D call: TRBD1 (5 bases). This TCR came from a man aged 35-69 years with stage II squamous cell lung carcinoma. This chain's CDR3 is CAWSAGGREKLFF. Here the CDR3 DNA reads TGTGCCTGGAGTGCGGGGGGGAGAGAAAAACTGTTTTTT.